The T cell receptor (beta chain) described here comes from a study of response to subunit inactivated influenza vaccine. TCRdb re-called the RT-PCR reads through MiXCR, storing one row per CDR3 protein. The repertoire includes around 480,000 distinct CDR3 sequences, about 17% of them detected once, and less than 4% sits in the top ten. This clonotype was counted at least ten times. The receptor's source is a man aged 50-75 years who received an inactivated influenza vaccine. This specimen consisted of CD4+ T cells sorted from PBMCs, obtained 23 months after vaccination.

The CDR3 DNA reads TGTGCCAGCAGCCAAATTAATCTCGAGCAGTACTTC. Translation gives CASSQINLEQYF. This rearrangement joins TRBV14 to TRBJ2-7; D not resolved. V was clipped by 2 bases and J by 6 bases, with 8 bases between them. Germline V gives CDR1 SGHDN, CDR2 FVKESK. The CDR3 runs 12 residues.